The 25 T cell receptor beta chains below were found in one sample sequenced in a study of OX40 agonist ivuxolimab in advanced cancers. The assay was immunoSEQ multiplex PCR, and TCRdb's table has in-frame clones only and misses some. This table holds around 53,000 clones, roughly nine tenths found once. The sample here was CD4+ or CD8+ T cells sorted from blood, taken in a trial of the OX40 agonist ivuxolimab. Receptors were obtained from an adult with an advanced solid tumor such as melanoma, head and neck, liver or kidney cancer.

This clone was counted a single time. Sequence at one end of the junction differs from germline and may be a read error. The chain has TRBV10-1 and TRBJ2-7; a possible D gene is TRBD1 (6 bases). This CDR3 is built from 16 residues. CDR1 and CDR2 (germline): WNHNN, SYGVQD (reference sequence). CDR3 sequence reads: CASSPSLTGPTYGQYF. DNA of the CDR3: TGCGCCAGCAGCCCCTCGCTGACAGGCCCAACCTACGGGCAGTACTTC.

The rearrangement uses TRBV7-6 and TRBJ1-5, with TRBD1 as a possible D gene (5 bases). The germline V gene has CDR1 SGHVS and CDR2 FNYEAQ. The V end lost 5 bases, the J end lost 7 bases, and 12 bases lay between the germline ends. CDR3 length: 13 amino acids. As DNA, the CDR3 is TGTGCCAGCAGCCCCGGGGCGGACCAGCCCCAGCATTTT. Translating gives CASSPGADQPQHF.

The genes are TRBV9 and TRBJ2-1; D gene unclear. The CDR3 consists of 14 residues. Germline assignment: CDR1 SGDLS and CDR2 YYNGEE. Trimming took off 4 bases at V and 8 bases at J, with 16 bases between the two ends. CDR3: CASSTRTYGDEQFF. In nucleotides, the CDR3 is TGTGCCAGCAGCACCCGAACCTATGGGGATGAGCAGTTCTTC.

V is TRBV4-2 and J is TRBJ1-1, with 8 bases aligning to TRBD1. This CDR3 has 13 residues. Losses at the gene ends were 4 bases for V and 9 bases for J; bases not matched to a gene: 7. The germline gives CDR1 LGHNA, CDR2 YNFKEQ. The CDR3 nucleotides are TGTGCCAGCAGCCTCCAACAGGGGGAAAAAGCTTTCTTT. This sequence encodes CASSLQQGEKAFF.

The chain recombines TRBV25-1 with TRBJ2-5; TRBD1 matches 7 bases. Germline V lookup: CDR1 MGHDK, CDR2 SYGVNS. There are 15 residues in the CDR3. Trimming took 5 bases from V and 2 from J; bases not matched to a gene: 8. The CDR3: CASSTFRGQQETQYF. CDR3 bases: TGTGCCAGCAGTACATTTAGGGGGCAGCAAGAGACCCAGTACTTC.

As DNA, the CDR3 is TGTGCCACAACTCCGGGACAGGGGGCCGTAGGCTACACCTTC. Its translation: CATTPGQGAVGYTF. The genes are TRBV19 and TRBJ1-2; 12 bases are a match to TRBD1. The J segment lost 8 bases and the V segment lost 10 bases, leaving 11 bases of the junction unmatched. Germline CDR1 is LNHDA and CDR2 is SQIVND (reference sequence). The CDR3 is 14 residues long. The entire variable domain, with the rest obtained from reference TRBV19 and TRBJ1-2, is as follows: DGGITQSPKYLFRKEGQNVTLSCEQNLNHDAMYWYRQDPGQGLRLIYYSQIVNDFQKGDIAEGYSVSREKKESFPLTVTSAQKNPTAFYLCATTPGQGAVGYTFGSGTRLTVV.

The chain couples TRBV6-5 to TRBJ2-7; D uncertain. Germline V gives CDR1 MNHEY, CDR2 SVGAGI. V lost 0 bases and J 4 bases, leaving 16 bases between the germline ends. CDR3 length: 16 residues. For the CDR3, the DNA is TGTGCCAGCAGTTACTCTTCCGACCTACTTTCTTACGAGCAGTACTTC. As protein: CASSYSSDLLSYEQYF.

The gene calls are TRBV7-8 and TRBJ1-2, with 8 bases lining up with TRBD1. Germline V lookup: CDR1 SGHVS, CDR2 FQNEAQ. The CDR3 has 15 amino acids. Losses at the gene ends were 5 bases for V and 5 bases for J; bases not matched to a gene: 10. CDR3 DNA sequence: TGTGCCAGCAGCGTTGGACAGGGTTCGGGGTATGGCTACACCTTC. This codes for CASSVGQGSGYGYTF. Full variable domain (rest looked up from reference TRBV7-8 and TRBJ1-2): GAGVSQSPRYKVAKRGQDVALRCDPISGHVSLFWYQQALGQGPEFLTYFQNEAQLDKSGLPSDRFFAERPEGSVSTLKIQRTQQEDSAVYLCASSVGQGSGYGYTFGSGTRLTVV.

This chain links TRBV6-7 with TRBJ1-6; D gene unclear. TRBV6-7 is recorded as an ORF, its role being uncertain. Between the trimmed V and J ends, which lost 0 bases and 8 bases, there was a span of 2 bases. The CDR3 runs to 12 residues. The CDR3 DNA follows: TGTGCCAGCAGTTACTCGGATTCACCCCTCCACTTT. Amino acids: CASSYSDSPLHF.

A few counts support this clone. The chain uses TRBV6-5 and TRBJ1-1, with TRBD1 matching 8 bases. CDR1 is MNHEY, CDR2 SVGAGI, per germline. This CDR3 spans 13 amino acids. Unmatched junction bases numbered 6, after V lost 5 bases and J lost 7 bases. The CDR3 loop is CASSHGTGNEAFF. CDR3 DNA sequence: TGTGCCAGCAGTCATGGGACAGGCAATGAAGCTTTCTTT.

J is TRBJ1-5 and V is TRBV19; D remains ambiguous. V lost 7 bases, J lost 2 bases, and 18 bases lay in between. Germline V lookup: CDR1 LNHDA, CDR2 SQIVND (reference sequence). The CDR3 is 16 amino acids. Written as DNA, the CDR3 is TGTGCCAGTACCCTAAGAGGGCCTTTTGGCAATCAGCCCCAGCATTTT. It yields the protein CASTLRGPFGNQPQHF.

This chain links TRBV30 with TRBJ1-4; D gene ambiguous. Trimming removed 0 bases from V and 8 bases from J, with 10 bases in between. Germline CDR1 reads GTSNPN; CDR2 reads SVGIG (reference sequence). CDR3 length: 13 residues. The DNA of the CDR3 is TGTGCCTGGAGTGTCCAAAGGAACGAAAAACTGTTTTTT. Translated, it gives CAWSVQRNEKLFF.

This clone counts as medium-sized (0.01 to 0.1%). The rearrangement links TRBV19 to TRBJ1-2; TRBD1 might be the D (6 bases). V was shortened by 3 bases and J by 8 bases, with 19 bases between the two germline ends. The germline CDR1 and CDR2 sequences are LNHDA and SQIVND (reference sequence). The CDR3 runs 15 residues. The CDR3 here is CASSMAGDQGFGYTF. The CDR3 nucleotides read TGTGCCAGTAGTATGGCCGGAGATCAGGGGTTCGGCTACACCTTC.

This chain's CDR3 is CASSLDRGQETQYF. The CDR3, as DNA: TGTGCCAGCTCACTAGACAGGGGCCAAGAGACCCAGTACTTC. This chain uses TRBV18 with TRBJ2-5, with 8 positions matching TRBD1. J lost 1 base, V lost 4 bases, and 2 bases had no gene match. CDR3 size: 14 residues. Germline values: CDR1 KGHSH, CDR2 LQKENI.

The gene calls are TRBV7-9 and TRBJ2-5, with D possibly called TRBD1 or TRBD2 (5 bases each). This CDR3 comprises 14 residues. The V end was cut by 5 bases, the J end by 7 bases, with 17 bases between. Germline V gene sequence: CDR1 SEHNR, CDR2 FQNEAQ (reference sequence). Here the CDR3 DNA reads TGTGCCAGCAGCACACCGGGGCAGTCTGGGACCCAGTACTTC. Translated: CASSTPGQSGTQYF.

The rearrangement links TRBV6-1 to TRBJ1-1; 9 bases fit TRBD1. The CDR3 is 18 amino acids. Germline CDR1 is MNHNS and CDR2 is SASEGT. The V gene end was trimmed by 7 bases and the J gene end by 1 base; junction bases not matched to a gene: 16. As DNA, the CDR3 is TGTGCCAGCATTGACTTCGACAGGGGGTTAGGAAAGAACACTGAAGCTTTCTTT. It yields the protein CASIDFDRGLGKNTEAFF.

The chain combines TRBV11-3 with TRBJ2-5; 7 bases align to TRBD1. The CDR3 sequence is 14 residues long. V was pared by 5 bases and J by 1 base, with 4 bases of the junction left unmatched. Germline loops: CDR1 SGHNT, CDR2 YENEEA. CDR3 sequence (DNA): TGTGCCAGCAGCCCCGGGACAGTCCAAGAGACCCAGTACTTC. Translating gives CASSPGTVQETQYF.

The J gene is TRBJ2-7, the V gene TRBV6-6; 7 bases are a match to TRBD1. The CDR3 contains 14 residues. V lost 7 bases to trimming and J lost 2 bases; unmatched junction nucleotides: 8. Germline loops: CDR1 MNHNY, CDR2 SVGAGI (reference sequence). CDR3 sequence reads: CASKARQGTYEQYF. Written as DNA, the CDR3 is TGTGCCAGCAAAGCGAGACAGGGAACCTACGAGCAGTACTTC.

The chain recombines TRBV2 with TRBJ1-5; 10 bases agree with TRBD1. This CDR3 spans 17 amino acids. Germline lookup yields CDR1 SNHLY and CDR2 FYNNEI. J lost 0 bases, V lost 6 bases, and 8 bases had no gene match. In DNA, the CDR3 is TGTGCCAGCAGGGACCCGACAGGGGGCTTTAGCAATCAGCCCCAGCATTTT. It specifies CASRDPTGGFSNQPQHF.

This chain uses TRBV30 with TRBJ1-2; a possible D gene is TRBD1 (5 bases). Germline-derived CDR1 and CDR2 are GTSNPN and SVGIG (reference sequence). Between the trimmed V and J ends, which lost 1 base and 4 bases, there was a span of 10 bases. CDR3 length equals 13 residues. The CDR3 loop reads CAWSARGGYGYTF. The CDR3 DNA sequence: TGTGCCTGGAGTGCGAGGGGTGGCTATGGCTACACCTTC.

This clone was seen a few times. The CDR3 spells CASGSGTWANVLTF. CDR3 nucleotides: TGTGCTAGTGGTTCGGGGACGTGGGCCAACGTCCTGACTTTC. V and J are TRBV12-5 and TRBJ2-6; D assignment may be TRBD1 or TRBD2 (5 bases each). The CDR3 has 14 amino acids. Trimming removed 4 bases at V and 5 bases at J, with 9 bases between. The germline gives CDR1 LGHNT, CDR2 FRNRAP.

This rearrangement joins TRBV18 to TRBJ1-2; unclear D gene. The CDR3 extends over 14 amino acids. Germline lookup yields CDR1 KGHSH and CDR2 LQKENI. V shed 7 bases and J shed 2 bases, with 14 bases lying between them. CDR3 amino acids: CASFTNQANYGYTF. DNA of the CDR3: TGTGCCAGCTTCACCAACCAGGCAAACTATGGCTACACCTTC.

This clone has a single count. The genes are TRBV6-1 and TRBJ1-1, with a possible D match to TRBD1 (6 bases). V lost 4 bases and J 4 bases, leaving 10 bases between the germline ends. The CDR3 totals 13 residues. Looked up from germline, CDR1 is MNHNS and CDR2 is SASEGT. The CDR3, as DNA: TGTGCCAGCAGTGTCGCACAGGGCACTGAAGCTTTCTTT. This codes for CASSVAQGTEAFF.

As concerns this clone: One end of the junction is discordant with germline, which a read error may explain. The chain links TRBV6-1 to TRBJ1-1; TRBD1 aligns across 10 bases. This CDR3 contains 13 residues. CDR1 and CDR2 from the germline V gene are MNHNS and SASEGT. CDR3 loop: CASTTDRGGRTLF. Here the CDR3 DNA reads TGTGCCAGCACCACGGACAGGGGGGGACGAACTCTCTTT.

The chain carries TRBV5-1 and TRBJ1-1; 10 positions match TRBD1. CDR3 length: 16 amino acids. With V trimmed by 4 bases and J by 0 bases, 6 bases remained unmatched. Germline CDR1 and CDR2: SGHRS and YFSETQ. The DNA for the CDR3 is TGCGCCAGCAGCCAACAGACAGGGGGCTTGAACACTGAAGCTTTCTTT. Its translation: CASSQQTGGLNTEAFF.